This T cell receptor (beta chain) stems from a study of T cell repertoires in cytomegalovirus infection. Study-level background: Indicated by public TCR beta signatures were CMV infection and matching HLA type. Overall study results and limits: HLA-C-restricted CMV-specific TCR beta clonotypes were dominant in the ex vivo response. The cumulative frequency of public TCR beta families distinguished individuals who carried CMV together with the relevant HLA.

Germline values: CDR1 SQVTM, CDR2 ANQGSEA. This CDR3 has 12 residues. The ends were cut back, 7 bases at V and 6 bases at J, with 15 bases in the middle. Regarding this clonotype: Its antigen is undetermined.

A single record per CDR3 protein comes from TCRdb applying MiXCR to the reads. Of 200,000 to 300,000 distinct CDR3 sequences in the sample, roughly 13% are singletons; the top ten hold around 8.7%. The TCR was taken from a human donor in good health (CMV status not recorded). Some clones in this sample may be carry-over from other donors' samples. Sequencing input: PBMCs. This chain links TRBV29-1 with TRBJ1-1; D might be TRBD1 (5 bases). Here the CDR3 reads CSAAGGSAEAFF. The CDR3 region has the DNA TGCAGCGCCGCGGGGGGGTCGGCTGAAGCTTTCTTT.